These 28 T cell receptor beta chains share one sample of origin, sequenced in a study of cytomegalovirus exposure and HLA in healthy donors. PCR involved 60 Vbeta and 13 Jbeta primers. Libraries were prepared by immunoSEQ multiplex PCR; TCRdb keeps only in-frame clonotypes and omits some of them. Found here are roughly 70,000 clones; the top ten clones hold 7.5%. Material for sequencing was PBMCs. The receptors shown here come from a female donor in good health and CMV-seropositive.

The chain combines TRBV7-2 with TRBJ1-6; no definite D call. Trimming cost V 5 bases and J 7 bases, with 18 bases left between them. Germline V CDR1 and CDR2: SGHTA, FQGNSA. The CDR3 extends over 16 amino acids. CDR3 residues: CASSEGRAFGNSPLHF. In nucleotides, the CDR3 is TGTGCCAGCAGCGAGGGTCGAGCCTTTGGGAATTCACCCCTCCACTTT.

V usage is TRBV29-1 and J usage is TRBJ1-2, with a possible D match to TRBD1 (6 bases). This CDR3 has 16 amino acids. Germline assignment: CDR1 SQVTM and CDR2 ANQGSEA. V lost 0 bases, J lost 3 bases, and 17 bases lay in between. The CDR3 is CSVEDRSAGEDYGYTF. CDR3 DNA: TGCAGCGTTGAAGATCGATCGGCAGGGGAAGACTATGGCTACACCTTC.

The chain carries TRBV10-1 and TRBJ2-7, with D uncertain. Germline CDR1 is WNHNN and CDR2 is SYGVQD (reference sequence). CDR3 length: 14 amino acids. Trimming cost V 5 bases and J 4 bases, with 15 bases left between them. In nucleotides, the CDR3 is TGCGCCAGCAGTAAGACACGCAAAGCTTACGAGCAGTACTTC. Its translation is CASSKTRKAYEQYF.

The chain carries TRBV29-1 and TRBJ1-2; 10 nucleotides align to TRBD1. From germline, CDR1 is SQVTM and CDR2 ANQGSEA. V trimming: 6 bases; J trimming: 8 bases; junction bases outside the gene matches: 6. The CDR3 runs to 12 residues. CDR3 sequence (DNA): TGCAGCGTCGGGGGACAGGGGTTGGGCTACACCTTC. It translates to CSVGGQGLGYTF. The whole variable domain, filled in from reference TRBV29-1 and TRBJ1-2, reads SAVISQKPSRDICQRGTSLTIQCQVDSQVTMMFWYRQQPGQSLTLIATANQGSEATYESGFVIDKFPISRPNLTFSTLTVSNMSPEDSSIYLCSVGGQGLGYTFGSGTRLTVV.

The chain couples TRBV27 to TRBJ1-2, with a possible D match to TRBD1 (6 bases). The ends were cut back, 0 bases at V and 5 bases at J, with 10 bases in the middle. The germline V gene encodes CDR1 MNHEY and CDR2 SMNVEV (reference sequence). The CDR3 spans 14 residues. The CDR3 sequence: CASSLSQGRYGYTF. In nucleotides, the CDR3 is TGTGCCAGCAGTTTATCACAGGGTCGGTATGGCTACACCTTC.

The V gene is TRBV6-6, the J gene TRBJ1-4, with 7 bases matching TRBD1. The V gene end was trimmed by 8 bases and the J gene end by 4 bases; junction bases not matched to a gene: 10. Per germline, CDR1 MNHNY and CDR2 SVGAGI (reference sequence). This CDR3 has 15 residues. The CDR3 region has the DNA TGTGCCAGCCGGGCCTCGAGGGGGCTTAATGAAAAACTGTTTTTT. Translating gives CASRASRGLNEKLFF.

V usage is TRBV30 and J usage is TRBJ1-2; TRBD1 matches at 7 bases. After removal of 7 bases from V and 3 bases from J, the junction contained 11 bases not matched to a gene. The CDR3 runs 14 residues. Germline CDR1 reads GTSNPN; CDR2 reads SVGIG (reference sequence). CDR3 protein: CASDRVLKDYGYTF. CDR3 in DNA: TGTGCCTCCGACAGGGTCCTAAAAGACTATGGCTACACCTTC. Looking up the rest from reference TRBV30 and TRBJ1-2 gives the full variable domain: SQTIHQWPATLVQPVGSPLSLECTVEGTSNPNLYWYRQAAGRGLQLLFYSVGIGQISSEVPQNLSASRPQDRQFILSSKKLLLSDSGFYLCASDRVLKDYGYTFGSGTRLTVV.

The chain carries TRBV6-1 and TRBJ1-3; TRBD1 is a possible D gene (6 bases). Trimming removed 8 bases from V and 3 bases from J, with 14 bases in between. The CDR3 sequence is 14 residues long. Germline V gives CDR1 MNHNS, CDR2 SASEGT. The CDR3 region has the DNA TGTGCCAGCGGACAACAGGGAGTTGGAAACACCATATATTTT. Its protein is CASGQQGVGNTIYF.

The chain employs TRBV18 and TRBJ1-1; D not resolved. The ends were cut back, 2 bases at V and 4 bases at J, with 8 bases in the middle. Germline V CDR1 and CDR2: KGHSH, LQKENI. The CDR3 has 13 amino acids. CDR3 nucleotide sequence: TGTGCCAGCTCACCAGGGCTCCCCACTGAAGCTTTCTTT. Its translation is CASSPGLPTEAFF.

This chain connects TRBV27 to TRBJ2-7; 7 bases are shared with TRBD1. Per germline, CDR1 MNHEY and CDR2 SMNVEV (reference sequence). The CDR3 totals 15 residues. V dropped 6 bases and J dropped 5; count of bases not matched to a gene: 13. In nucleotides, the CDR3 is TGTGCCAGCAGCAAGGGGGCCCCCCGGGAAAACGAGCAGTACTTC. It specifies CASSKGAPRENEQYF.

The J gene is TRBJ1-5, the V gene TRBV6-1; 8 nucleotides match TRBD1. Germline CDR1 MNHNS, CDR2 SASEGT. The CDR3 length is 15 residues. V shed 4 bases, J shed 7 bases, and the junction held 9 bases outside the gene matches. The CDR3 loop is CASSAIQGAGQPQHF. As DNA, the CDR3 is TGTGCCAGCAGTGCGATTCAGGGGGCCGGGCAGCCCCAGCATTTT.

The CDR3 here is CASSRRATDFRETQYF. CDR3 coding DNA: TGTGCCAGTAGTAGAAGGGCAACGGACTTTCGAGAGACCCAGTACTTC. This chain links TRBV19 with TRBJ2-5, with D perhaps TRBD2 (5 bases). The CDR3 is made up of 16 amino acids. CDR1 LNHDA and CDR2 SQIVND come from the germline V gene (reference sequence). V shed 4 bases and J shed 4 bases, with 19 bases lying between them.

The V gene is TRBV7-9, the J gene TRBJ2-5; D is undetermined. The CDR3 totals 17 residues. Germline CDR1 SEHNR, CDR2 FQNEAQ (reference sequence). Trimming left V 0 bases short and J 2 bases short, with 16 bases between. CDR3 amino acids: CASSLAFKFERQETQYF. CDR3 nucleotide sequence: TGTGCCAGCAGCTTAGCGTTTAAGTTTGAGAGGCAAGAGACCCAGTACTTC.

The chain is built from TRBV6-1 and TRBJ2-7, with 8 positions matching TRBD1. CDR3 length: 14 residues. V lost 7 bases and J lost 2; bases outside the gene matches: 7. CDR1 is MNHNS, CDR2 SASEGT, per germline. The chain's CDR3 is CASNGGQGPYEQYF. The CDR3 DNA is TGTGCCAGCAACGGAGGACAGGGTCCCTACGAGCAGTACTTC.

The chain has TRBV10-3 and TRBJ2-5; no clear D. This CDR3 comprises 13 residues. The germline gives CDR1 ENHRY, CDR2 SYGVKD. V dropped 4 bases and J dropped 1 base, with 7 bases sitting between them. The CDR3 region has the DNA TGTGCCATCAGTGTAAGGAGCCAAGAGACCCAGTACTTC. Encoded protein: CAISVRSQETQYF.

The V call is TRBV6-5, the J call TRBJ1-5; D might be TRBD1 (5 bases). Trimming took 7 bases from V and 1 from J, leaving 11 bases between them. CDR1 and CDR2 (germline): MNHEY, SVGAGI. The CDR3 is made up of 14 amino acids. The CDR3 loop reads CASTARGSNQPQHF. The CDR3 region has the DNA TGTGCCAGCACCGCCCGGGGGAGCAATCAGCCCCAGCATTTT.

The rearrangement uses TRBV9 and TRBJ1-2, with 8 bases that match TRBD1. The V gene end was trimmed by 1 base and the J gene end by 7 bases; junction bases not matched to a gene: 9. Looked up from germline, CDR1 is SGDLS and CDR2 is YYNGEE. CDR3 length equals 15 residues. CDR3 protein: CASSVRNQGARGYTF. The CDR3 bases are TGTGCCAGCAGCGTAAGGAACCAGGGGGCGCGTGGCTACACCTTC.

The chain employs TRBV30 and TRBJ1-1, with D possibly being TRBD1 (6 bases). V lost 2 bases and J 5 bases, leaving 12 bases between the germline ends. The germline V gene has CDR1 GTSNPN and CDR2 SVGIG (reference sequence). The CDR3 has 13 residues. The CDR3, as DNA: TGTGCCTGGAGTTCGGGGGGCAAGACTGAAGCTTTCTTT. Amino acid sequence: CAWSSGGKTEAFF. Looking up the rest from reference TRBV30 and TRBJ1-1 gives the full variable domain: SQTIHQWPATLVQPVGSPLSLECTVEGTSNPNLYWYRQAAGRGLQLLFYSVGIGQISSEVPQNLSASRPQDRQFILSSKKLLLSDSGFYLCAWSSGGKTEAFFGQGTRLTVV.

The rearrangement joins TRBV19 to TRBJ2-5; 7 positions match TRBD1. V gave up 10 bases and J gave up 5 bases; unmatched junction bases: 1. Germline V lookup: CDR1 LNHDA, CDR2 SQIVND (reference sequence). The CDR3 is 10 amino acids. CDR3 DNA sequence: TGTGCCACCAGGGGGGAGACCCAGTACTTC. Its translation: CATRGETQYF.

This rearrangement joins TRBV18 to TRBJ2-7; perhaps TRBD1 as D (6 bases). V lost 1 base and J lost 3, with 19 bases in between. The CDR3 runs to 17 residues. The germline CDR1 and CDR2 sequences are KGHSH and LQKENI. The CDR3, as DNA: TGTGCCAGCTCACCACTACCTGGACAGACACTAAACTACGAGCAGTACTTC. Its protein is CASSPLPGQTLNYEQYF.

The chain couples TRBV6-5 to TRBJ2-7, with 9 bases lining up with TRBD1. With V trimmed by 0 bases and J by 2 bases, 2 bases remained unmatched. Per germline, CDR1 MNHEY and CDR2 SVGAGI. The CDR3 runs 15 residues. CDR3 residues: CASSYSRQGAYEQYF. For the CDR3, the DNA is TGTGCCAGCAGTTACTCGAGACAGGGGGCCTACGAGCAGTACTTC.

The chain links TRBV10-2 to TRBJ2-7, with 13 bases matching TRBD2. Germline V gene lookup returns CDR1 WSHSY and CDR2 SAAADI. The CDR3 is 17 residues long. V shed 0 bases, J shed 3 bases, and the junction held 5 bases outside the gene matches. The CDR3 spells CASSESDGLAGDYEQYF. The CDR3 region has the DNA TGCGCCAGCAGTGAGTCTGACGGACTAGCGGGGGACTACGAGCAGTACTTC.

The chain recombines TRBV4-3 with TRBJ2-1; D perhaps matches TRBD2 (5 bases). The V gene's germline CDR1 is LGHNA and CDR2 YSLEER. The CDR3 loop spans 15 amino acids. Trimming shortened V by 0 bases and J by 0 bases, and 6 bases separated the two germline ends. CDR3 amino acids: CASSQDSGSYNEQFF. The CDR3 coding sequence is TGCGCCAGCAGCCAAGACAGCGGCTCCTACAATGAGCAGTTCTTC.

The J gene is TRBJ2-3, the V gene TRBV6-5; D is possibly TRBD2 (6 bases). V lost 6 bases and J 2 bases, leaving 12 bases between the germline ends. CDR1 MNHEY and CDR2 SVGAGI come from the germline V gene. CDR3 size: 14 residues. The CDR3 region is CASRRDLLTDTQYF. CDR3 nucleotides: TGTGCCAGCAGGCGGGACTTACTCACAGATACGCAGTATTTT.

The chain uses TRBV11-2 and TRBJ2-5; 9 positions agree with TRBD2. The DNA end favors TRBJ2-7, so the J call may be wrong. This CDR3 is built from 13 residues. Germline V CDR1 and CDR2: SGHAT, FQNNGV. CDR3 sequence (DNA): TGTGCCAGCAGCTCGGGACTAGCCGACGAGCAGTACTTC. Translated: CASSSGLADEQYF.

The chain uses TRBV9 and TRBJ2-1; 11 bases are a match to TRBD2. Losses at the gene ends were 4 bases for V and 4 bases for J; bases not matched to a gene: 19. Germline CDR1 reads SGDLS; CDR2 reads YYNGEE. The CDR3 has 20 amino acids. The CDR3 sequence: CASSFSLGLTGTSGYNEQFF. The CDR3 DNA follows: TGTGCCAGCAGCTTCTCGTTGGGGCTGACCGGGACTAGCGGTTACAATGAGCAGTTCTTC.

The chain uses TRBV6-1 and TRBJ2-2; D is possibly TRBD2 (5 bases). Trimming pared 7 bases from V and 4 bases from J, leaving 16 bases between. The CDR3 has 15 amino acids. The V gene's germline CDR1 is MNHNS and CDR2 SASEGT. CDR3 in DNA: TGTGCCAGCAAAGCCCGGGATTTTCTCACCGGGGAGCTGTTTTTT. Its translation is CASKARDFLTGELFF.

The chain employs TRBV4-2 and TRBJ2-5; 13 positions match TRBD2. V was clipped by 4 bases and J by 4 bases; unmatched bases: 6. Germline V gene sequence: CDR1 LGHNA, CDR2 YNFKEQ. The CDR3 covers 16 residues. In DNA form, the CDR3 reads TGTGCCAGCAGCCCCCGGACTAGCGGGAGCGGAGAGACCCAGTACTTC. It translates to CASSPRTSGSGETQYF.